The rows below give T cell receptor beta chains drawn from one sample of a study of CD8+CD57+ T cells in acquired aplastic anemia. TCRdb used MiXCR to reprocess the reads, holding one entry per CDR3 protein. Altogether nearly 60,000 distinct CDR3 sequences are present, approximately 54% being singletons, with the ten largest covering under 20%. Sequenced: sorted CD4+, CD8+, or CD8+CD57+ T cells (not recorded which) from PBMCs. The receptor set was obtained from a human donor with aplastic anemia. The conserved cysteine and the conserved F or W are not part of the CDR3 here. Each record gives: V gene, CDR3 length, CDR3 protein.

TRBV25-1 14 ASSGDSSQDRETQY
TRBV6-5 10 ASSYQGYGYT
TRBV15 13 ATSRDDSGAYEQD
TRBV29-1 14 SVVVRTVGYTDTQY
TRBV9 12 ASSGQGANYGYT
TRBV9 12 ASSAPQNTDTQY
TRBV11-3 12 ASSLGTGYYEQY
TRBV2 13 ASSEGTGVENTIY
TRBV7-2 13 ASSLGGPGWTEAF
TRBV9 11 ASSVGSSYEQY
TRBV6-1 11 ASSTQGYYGYT
TRBV2 11 ASGLERSYEQY
TRBV12-3/TRBV12-4 12 ASSFGTDTDTQY
TRBV11-2 14 ASSWGQSSSYNEQF
TRBV7-9 11 ASSQGPEDTQY
TRBV10-1 11 ASSDRANSPLH
TRBV9 12 ASSAGTSHGELF
TRBV11-2 12 ASSLGGTGYAQY
TRBV5-1 13 ASSLGGARNTEAF
TRBV25-1 15 ASSDTAGTDLPYEQY
TRBV14 11 ASNTGLSYEQY
TRBV27 14 ASSFRNRGVSTEAF
TRBV29-1 17 SVELIPDRATRMNTEAF
TRBV2 13 ASVAGTGGDYGYT
TRBV7-9 12 ASSLGGGGDTQY
TRBV27 12 ASGLGSGNGGYT
TRBV11-1 16 ASSRIGGTGGADTEAF
TRBV6-1 10 ASSRTAYEQY
TRBV12-3/TRBV12-4 10 ASGTGSYEQY
TRBV20-1 10 SAREEGREQY
TRBV29-1 8 SVDSDGYT
TRBV2 14 ASSPTSGALTDTQY
TRBV5-6 11 ASSLDGVNEQF
TRBV5-6 13 ASSRLGQGTYGYT
TRBV10-3 12 AISLSGSGNTIY
TRBV27 14 ASRITGTGVPYEQY
TRBV14 14 ASSQGFSGSTDTQY
TRBV14 14 ASSQGDRDRGEKLF
TRBV4-1 13 ASSQPHQVRNGQF
TRBV15 10 ATSRAGGGYT
TRBV19 10 ASSTRNTEAF
TRBV19 12 ASIGQGINYGYT
TRBV3-1 11 ASSQGAEWAQY
TRBV14 12 ASSHRQGAGEQY
TRBV29-1 9 SVEDRVIQY
TRBV9 13 ASSEQGYGANVLT
TRBV19 11 ASSIKLSDTQY
TRBV6-7 12 ASSYSNKGSPLH
TRBV29-1 10 SVEKGQGEQY
TRBV29-1 10 SVEDGGFEAS
TRBV15 14 ATSRDSVSANYGYT
TRBV11-1 13 ASSLAGRVTDTQY
TRBV27 12 ASSRGASYQPQH
TRBV29-1 11 SVVWRLNTEAF
TRBV19 12 ASSTGSNRAPLH
TRBV24-1 10 ATSDEVYGYT
TRBV4-1 12 ASSQDSLGETQY